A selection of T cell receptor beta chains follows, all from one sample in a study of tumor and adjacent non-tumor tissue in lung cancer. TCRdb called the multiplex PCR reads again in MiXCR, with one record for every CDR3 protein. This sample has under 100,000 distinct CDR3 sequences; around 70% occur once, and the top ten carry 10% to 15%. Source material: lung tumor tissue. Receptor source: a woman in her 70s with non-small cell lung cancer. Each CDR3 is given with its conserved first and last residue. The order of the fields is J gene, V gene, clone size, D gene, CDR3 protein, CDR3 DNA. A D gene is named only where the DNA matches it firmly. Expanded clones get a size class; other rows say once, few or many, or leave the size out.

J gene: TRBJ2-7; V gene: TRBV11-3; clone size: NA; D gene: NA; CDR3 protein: CASSFSEGLGPGYF; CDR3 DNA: TGTGCCAGCAGCTTTTCTGAGGGGCTTGGGCCAGGGTACTTC
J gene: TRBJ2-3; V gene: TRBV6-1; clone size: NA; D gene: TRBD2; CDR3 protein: CASNDRLAATDTQYF; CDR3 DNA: TGTGCTAGCAATGACAGACTAGCGGCCACAGATACGCAGTATTTT
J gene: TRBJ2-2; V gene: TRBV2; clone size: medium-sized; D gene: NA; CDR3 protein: CASTSGEVAPGELFF; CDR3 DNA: TGTGCCAGCACTAGTGGCGAGGTGGCGCCCGGGGAGCTGTTTTTT
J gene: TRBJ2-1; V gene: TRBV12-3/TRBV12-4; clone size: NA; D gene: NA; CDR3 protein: CASSLRGWSDYNEQFF; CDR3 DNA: TGTGCCAGCAGTCTCCGTGGCTGGAGCGATTACAATGAACAGTTCTTC
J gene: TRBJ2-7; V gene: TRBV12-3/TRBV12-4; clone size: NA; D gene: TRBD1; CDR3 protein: CESSPPGQGITYEQYF; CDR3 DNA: TGTGAAAGCAGTCCACCGGGACAGGGGATTACCTACGAGCAGTACTTC
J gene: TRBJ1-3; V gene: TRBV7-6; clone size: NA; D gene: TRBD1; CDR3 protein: CASSTGGPGLGTIYF; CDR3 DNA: TGTGCCAGCAGCACAGGGGGCCCCGGACTTGGAACCATATATTTT
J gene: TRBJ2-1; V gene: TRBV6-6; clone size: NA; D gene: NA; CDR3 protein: CASTDLEVRSYNEQFF; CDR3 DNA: TGCGCCAGCACCGACCTTGAGGTCCGCTCCTACAATGAGCAGTTCTTC
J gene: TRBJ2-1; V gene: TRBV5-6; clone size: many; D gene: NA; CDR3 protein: CASNQKGGHYNEQFF; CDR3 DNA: TGTGCCAGCAACCAGAAAGGCGGGCATTACAATGAGCAGTTCTTC
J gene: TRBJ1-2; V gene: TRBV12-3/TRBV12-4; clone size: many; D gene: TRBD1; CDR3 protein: CASSGTGGAYGYTF; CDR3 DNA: TGTGCCAGCAGTGGGACAGGGGGCGCCTATGGCTACACCTTC
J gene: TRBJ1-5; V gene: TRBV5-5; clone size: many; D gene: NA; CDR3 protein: CASTPGDHSNQPQHF; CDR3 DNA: TGTGCCAGCACCCCCGGAGATCATAGCAATCAGCCCCAGCATTTT
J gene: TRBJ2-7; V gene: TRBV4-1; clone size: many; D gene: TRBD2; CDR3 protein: CASSQEGLAGAHPYEQYF; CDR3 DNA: TGCGCCAGCAGCCAAGAGGGACTAGCGGGAGCTCATCCCTACGAGCAGTACTTC
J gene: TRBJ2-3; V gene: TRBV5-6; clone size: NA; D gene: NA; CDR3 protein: CASGPGFNTQYF; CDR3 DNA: TGTGCCAGCGGCCCGGGATTCAATACGCAGTATTTT
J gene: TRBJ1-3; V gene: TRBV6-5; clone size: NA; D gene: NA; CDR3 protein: CASRRDSLRSTIYF; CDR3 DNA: TGTGCCAGCAGACGGGATTCCCTTCGGAGCACCATATATTTT
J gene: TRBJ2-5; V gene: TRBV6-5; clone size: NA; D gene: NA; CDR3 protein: CANSYNGETQYF; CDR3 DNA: TGTGCCAACAGTTACAATGGAGAGACACAGTACTTC
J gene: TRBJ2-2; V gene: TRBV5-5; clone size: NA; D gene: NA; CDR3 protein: CASNSTRDTGELFF; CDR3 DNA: TGTGCCAGTAACTCAACACGGGATACCGGGGAGCTGTTTTTT
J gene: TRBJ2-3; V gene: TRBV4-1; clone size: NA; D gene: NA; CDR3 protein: CASSQVGELDTQYF; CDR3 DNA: TGCGCCAGCAGCCAGGTCGGGGAATTAGATACGCAGTATTTT
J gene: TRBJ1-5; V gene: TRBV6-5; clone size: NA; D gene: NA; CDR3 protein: CASSTDNSGQPQHF; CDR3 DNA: TGTGCCAGCAGTACGGACAACTCTGGACAGCCTCAGCATTTT